A single sample gave rise to the 5 T cell receptor beta chains below, sequenced in a study of chemoradiotherapy in HPV16-positive cancers. The assay was immunoSEQ multiplex PCR, and TCRdb's table has in-frame clones only and misses some. The sample yields over 35,000 clones, under 80% seen once. This specimen consisted of blood, obtained from a patient who underwent chemoradiotherapy. Receptors originate from a human donor with HPV-associated anogenital cancer.

This clone was picked up a small number of times. The chain has TRBV7-9 and TRBJ1-2, with 8 nucleotides matching TRBD1. This CDR3 region has 13 residues. J gave up 6 bases and V 5 bases, and 5 bases lay outside the gene matches. In germline, CDR1 is SEHNR, CDR2 FQNEAQ (reference sequence). CDR3 sequence reads: CASSPGQGHGYTF. In DNA, the CDR3 is TGTGCCAGCAGCCCCGGACAGGGCCATGGCTACACCTTC.

The CDR3 sequence: CASSEGGTSLLTDTQYF. CDR3 bases: TGTGCCAGCAGTGAAGGAGGGACTAGCCTACTCACAGATACGCAGTATTTT. The rearrangement uses TRBV6-1 and TRBJ2-3; 9 positions match TRBD2. The germline V gene has CDR1 MNHNS and CDR2 SASEGT. V lost 1 base, J lost 2 bases, and 7 bases stayed unmatched. There are 17 residues in the CDR3.

The CDR3 loop is CASSYGTEYTGELFF. The CDR3 coding sequence is TGTGCCAGCAGTTACGGAACGGAGTACACCGGGGAGCTGTTTTTT. J is TRBJ2-2 and V is TRBV6-5; D gene uncertain. The V gene's germline CDR1 is MNHEY and CDR2 SVGAGI. The CDR3 contains 15 residues. Between the trimmed V and J ends, which lost 2 bases and 3 bases, there was a span of 10 bases.

This clone was recorded a few times. V is TRBV30 and J is TRBJ1-2; TRBD1 matches 8 bases. Trimming removed 4 bases from V and 3 bases from J; junction bases left unmatched: 4. This CDR3 region has 13 residues. Germline loops: CDR1 GTSNPN, CDR2 SVGIG (reference sequence). CDR3 residues: CAWTRGQDYGYTF. The CDR3 DNA reads as TGTGCCTGGACCAGGGGGCAGGACTATGGCTACACCTTC.

This chain uses TRBV6-1 with TRBJ2-7; tentatively, D is TRBD2 (7 bases). Germline assignment: CDR1 MNHNS and CDR2 SASEGT. The CDR3 consists of 15 residues. Trimming stripped 6 bases from V and 7 bases from J, with 22 bases between. This chain's CDR3 is CASRPQHGGLREQYF. The CDR3 DNA follows: TGTGCCAGCAGACCCCAACACGGGGGGCTGAGGGAGCAGTACTTC.